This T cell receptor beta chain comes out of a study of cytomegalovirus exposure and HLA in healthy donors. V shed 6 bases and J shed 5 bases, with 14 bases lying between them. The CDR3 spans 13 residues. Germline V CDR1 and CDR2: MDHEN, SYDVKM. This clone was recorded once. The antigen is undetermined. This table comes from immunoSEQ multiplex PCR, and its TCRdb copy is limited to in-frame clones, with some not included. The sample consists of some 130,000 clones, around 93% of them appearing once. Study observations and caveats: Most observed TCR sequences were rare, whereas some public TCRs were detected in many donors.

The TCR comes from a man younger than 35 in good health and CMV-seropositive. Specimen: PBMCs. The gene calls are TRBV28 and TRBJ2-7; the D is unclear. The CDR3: CASSPLAENEQYF. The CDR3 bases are TGTGCCAGCAGCCCCCTGGCGGAGAACGAGCAGTACTTC.